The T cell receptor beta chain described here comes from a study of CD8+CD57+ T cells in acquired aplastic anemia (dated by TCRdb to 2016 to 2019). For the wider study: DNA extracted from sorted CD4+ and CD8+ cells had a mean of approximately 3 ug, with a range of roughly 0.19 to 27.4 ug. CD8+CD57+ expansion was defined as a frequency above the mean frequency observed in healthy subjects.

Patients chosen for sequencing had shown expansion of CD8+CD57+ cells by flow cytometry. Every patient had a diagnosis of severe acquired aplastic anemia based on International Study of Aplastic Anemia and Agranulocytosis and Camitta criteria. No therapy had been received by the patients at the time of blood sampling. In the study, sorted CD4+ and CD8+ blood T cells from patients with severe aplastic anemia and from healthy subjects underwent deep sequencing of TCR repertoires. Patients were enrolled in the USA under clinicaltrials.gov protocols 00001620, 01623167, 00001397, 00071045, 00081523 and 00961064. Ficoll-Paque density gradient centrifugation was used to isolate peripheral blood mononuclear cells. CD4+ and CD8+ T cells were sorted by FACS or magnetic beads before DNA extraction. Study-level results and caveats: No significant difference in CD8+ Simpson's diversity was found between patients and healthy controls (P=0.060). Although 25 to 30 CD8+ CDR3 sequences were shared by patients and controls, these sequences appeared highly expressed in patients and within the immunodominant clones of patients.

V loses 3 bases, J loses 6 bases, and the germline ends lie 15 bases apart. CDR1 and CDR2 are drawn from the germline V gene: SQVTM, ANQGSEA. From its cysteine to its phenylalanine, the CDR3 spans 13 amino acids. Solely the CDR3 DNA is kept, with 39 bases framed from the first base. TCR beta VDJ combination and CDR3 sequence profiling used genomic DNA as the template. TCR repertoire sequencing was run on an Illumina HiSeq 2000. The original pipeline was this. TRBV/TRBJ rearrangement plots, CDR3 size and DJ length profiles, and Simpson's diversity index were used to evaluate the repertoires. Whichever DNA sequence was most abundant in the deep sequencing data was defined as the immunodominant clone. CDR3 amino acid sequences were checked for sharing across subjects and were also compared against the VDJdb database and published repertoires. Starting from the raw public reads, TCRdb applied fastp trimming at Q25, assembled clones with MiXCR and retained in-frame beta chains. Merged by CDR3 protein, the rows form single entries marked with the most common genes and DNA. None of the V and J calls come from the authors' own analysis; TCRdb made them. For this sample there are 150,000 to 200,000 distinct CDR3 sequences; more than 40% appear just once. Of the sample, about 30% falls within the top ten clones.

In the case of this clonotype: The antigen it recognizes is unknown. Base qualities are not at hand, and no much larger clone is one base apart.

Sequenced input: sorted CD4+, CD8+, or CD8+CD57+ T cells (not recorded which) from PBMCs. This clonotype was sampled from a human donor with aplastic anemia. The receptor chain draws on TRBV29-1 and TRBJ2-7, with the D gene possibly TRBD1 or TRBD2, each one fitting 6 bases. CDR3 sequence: CSVERRGRPEQYF. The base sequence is TGCAGCGTTGAGAGACGGGGGCGACCCGAGCAGTACTTC.